What follows describes a single T cell receptor beta chain. Its cognate antigen is unknown. TRB was amplified from around 250 ng of peripheral blood genomic DNA per sample. The data were taken from a study of T cell clusters in autoimmune cytopenias. Findings of the study overall: TRB repertoire shifts in secondary cytopenia and chronic lymphocytic leukemia mostly reflected lymphoma, not autoimmunity. Primary autoimmune cytopenia patients seemingly lacked the physiological T cell clusters found in healthy donors. Functional roles of the in silico T cell clusters still await experimental validation.

TRB rearrangements were amplified by touch-down multiplex PCR with mixed TRB-A/B primers. Reprocessing the multiplex PCR reads, TCRdb reports a single entry for every CDR3 protein and omits DNA. The data show about 2,700 distinct CDR3 sequences, and the top ten clones hold roughly 35%. CDR1 SGHVS and CDR2 FQNEAQ come from the germline V gene. CDR3 size: 13 residues. This TCR was recovered from a human donor with an autoimmune cytopenia, with autoimmune hepatitis or in good health (not recorded which). What was sequenced was peripheral blood. The chain combines TRBV7-8 with TRBJ2-7; without DNA, the TCRdb call of TRBD2 cannot be checked. The CDR3 loop reads CASRSSGVYEQYF.